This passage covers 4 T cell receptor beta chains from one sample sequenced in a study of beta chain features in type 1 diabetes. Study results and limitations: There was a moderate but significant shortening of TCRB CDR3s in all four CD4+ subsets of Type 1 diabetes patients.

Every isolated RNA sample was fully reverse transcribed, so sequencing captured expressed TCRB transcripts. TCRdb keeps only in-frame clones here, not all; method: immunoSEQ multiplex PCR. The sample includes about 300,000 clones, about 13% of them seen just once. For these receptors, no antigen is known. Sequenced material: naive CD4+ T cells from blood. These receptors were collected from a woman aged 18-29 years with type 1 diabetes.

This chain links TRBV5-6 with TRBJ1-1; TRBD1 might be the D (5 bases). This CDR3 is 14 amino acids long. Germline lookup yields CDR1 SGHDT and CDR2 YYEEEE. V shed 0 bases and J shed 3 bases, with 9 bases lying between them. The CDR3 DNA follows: TGTGCCAGCAGCTTGGGACAGCAAGACACTGAAGCTTTCTTT. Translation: CASSLGQQDTEAFF.

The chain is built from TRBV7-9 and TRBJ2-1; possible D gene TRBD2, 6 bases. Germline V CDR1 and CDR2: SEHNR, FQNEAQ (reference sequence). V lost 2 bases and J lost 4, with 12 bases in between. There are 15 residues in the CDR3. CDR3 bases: TGTGCCAGCAGCTTATGGAGGGACTTATACAATGAGCAGTTCTTC. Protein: CASSLWRDLYNEQFF.

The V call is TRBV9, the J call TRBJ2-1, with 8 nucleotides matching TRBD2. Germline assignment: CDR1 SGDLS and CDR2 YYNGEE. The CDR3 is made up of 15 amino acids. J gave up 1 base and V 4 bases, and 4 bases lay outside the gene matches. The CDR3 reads CASSPSGGSYNEQFF. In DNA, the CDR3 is TGTGCCAGCAGCCCAAGCGGGGGTTCCTACAATGAGCAGTTCTTC.

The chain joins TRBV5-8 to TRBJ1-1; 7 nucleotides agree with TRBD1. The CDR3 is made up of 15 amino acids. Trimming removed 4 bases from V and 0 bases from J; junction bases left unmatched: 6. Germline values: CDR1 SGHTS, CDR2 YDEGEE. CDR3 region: CASSPRTGMNTEAFF. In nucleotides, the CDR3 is TGTGCCAGCAGCCCCCGGACAGGCATGAACACTGAAGCTTTCTTT.